The entry below gives a single T cell receptor beta chain sequence along with its context. The antigen is unknown. V was pared by 6 bases and J by 5 bases, with 6 bases of the junction left unmatched. The CDR3 has 14 residues. The germline V gene encodes CDR1 MNHNS and CDR2 SASEGT. This specimen comes from a study of shared clonotypes between healthy human individuals. Turning to the study itself: Each donor's CD4 naive and CD4 memory cells filled three plates apiece, CD8 naive two, and CD8 memory one.

Study-wide results and caveats: The four-donor shared clonotypes exceeded non-shared clonotypes in generation probability, with non-shared ones scoring lower.

Per the original data handling: For the immunoSEQ data, sequences were junction-only without quality scores, so filtering differed. Profiled with immunoSEQ multiplex PCR; TCRdb holds only in-frame clones, not every one. That table gives V, J and clone size, and the DNA gave D and trimming. Of roughly 760,000 clones in the sample, around 67% were seen once. The source material was memory CD4+ T cells sorted from blood. Regarding subset: CD45RA-negative fraction. V usage is TRBV6-1 and J usage is TRBJ2-7; TRBD1 matches 11 bases. This receptor was taken from a woman aged 30 to 39 in good health. Written as DNA, the CDR3 is TGTGCCAGCAGGACCGGGACAGGGGGTAACGAGCAGTACTTC. Its protein is CASRTGTGGNEQYF.